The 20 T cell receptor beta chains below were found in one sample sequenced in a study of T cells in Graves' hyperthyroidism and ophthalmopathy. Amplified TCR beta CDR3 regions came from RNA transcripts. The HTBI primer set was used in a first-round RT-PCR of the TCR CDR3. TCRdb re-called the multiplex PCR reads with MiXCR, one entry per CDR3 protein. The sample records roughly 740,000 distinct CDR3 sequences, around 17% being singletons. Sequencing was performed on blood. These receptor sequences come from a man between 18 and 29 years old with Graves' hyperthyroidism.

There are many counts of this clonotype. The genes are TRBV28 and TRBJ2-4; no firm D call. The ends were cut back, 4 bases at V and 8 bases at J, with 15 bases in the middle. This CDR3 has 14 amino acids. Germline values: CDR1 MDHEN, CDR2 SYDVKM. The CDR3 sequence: CASSSGPSIYIQYF. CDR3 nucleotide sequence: TGTGCCAGCAGTTCCGGGCCTTCCATTTACATTCAGTACTTC.

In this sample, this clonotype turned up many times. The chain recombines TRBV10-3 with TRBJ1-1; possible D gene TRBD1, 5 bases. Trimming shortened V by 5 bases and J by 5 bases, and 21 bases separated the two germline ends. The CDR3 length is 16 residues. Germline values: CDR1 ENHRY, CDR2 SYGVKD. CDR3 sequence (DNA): TGTGCCATCAGTAGTGGCAGGGTAAGGGTTGGGACTGAAGCTTTCTTT. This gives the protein CAISSGRVRVGTEAFF.

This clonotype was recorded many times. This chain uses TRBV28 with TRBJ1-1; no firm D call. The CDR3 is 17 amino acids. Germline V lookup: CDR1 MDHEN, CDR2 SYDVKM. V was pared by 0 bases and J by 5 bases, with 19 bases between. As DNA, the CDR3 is TGTGCCAGCAGTTTATGGGGAATCCCCGGGAGTGGTACTGAAGCTTTCTTT. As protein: CASSLWGIPGSGTEAFF.

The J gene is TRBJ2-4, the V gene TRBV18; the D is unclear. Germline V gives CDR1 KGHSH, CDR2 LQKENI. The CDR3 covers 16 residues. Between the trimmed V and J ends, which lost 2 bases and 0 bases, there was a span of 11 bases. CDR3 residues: CASSPIERTAKNIQYF. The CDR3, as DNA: TGTGCCAGCTCACCAATCGAGCGTACAGCCAAAAACATTCAGTACTTC.

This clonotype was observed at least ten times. The CDR3 DNA reads TGTGCCAGCAGCCAGGGCAGGAATCAGCCCCAGCATTTT. Translated: CASSQGRNQPQHF. V gene TRBV3-1 combines with J gene TRBJ1-5; unclear D gene. This CDR3 region has 13 residues. Trimming cost V 3 bases and J 4 bases, with 7 bases left between them. CDR1 LGHDT and CDR2 YNNKEL come from the germline V gene (reference sequence).

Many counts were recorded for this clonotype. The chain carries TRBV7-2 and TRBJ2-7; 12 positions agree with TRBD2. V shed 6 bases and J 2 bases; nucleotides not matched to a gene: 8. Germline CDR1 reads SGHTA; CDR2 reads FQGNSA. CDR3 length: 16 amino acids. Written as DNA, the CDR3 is TGTGCCAGCAGTTTCGCCTCTAGCGGGAGGGCCTACGAGCAGTACTTC. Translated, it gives CASSFASSGRAYEQYF.

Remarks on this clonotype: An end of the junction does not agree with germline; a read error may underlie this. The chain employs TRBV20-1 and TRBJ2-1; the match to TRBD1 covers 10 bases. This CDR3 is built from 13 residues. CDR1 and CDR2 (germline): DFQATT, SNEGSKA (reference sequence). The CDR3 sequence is CSVRQGADNEQFF. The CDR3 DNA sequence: TGCAGTGTTAGACAGGGGGCCGACAATGAGCAGTTCTTC.

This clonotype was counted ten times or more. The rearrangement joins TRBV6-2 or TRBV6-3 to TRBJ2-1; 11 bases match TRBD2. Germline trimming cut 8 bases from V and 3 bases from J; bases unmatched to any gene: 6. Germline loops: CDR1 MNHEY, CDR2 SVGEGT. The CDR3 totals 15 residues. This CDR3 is CASLLAGGVYNEQFF. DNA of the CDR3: TGTGCCAGCCTATTAGCGGGAGGGGTCTACAATGAGCAGTTCTTC.

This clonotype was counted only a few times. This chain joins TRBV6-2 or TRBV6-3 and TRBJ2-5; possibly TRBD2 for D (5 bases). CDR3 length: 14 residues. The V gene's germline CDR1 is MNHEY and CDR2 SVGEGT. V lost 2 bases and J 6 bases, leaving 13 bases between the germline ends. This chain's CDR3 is CASSYVREVKTQYF. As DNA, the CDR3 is TGTGCCAGCAGTTACGTCCGGGAAGTCAAGACCCAGTACTTC.

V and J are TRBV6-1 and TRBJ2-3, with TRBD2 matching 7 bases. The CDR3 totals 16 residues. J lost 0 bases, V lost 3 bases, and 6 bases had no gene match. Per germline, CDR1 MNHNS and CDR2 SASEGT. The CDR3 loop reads CASSETAGVSTDTQYF. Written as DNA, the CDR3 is TGTGCCAGCAGTGAGACGGCGGGAGTGAGCACAGATACGCAGTATTTT.

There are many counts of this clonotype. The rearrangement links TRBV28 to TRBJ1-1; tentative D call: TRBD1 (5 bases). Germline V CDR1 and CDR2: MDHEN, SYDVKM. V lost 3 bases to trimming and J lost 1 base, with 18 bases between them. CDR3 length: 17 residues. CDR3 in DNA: TGTGCCAGCAGTTTCGTTCTGTTGGGGGGGAGGAACACTGAAGCTTTCTTT. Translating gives CASSFVLLGGRNTEAFF.

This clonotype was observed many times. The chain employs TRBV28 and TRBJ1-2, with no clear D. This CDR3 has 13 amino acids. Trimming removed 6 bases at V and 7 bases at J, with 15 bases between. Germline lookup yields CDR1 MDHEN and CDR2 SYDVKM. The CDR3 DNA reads TGTGCCAGCAGCCCAGTGGCACATGGTGGCTACACCTTC. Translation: CASSPVAHGGYTF.

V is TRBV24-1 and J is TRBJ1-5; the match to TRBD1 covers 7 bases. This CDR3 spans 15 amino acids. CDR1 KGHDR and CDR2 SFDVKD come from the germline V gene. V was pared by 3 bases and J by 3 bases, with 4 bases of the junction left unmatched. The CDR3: CATSDATGHNQPQHF. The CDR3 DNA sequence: TGTGCCACCAGTGATGCGACAGGGCACAATCAGCCCCAGCATTTT.

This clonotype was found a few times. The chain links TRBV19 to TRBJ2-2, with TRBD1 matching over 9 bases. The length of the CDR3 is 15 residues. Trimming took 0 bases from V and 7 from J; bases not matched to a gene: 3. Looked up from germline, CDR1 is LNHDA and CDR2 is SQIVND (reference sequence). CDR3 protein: CASSIEDRGIGELFF. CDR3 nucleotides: TGTGCCAGTAGTATAGAGGACAGGGGTATCGGGGAGCTGTTTTTT. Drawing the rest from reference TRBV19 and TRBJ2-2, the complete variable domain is DGGITQSPKYLFRKEGQNVTLSCEQNLNHDAMYWYRQDPGQGLRLIYYSQIVNDFQKGDIAEGYSVSREKKESFPLTVTSAQKNPTAFYLCASSIEDRGIGELFFGEGSRLTVL.

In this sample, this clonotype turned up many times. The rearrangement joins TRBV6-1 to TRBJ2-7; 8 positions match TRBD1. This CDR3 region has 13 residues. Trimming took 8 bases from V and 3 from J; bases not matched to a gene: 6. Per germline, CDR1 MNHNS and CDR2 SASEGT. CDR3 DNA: TGTGCCAGCGGGCAGGGGGCCCTCTACGAGCAGTACTTC. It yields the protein CASGQGALYEQYF.

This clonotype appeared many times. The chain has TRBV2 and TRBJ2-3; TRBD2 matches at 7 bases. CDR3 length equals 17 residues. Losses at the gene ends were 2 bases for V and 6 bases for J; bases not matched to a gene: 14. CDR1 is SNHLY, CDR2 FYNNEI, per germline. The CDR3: CASSEPRVGTKEDTQYF. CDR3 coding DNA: TGTGCCAGCAGTGAACCCAGGGTGGGGACTAAAGAGGATACGCAGTATTTT.

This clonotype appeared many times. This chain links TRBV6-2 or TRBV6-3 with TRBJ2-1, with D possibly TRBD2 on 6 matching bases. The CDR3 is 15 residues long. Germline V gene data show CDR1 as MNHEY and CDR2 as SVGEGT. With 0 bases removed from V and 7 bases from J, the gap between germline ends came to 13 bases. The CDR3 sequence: CASSYSRGGLNEQFF. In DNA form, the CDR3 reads TGTGCCAGCAGTTACTCGAGAGGAGGGCTAAATGAGCAGTTCTTC.

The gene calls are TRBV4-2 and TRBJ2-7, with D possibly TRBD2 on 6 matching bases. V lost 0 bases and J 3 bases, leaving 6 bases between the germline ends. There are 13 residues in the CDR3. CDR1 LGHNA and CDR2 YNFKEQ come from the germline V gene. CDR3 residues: CASSQEEGYEQYF. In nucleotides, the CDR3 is TGTGCCAGCAGCCAAGAGGAGGGCTACGAGCAGTACTTC.

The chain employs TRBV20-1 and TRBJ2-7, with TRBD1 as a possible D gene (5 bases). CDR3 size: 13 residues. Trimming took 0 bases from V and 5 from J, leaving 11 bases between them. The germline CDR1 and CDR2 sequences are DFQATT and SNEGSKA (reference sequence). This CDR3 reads CSARDRQGNEQYF. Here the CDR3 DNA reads TGCAGTGCTAGAGATCGGCAGGGAAACGAGCAGTACTTC.

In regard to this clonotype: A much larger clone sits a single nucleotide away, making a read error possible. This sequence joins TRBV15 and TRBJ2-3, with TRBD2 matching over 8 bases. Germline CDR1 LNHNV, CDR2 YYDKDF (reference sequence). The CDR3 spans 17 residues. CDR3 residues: CATSRDKGAGEADTHYF. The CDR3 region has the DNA TGTGCCACCAGCAGAGATAAGGGAGCGGGAGAGGCAGATACGCACTATTTT.